This note documents a single T cell receptor beta chain sequence. In the original processing: Estimation of nucleated cell counts was performed using reference gene primer amplification. Measured with immunoSEQ multiplex PCR; TCRdb has only the in-frame clones, and not every one. That table gives V, J and clone size, and the DNA gave D and trimming. Of roughly 24,000 clones listed, over 85% are singletons. The CDR3 sequence is 15 residues long. Trimming took off 1 base at V and 5 bases at J, with 9 bases between the two ends. Germline CDR1 LGHNA, CDR2 YSLEER. This sample is drawn from a study of blood T cell repertoires in COVID-19. Study overall: Acute-phase and convalescent COVID-19 samples originated in the United States, Italy and Spain. PBMCs, B-cell-depleted T cells, or T cells provided the cDNA or gDNA that made up the material.

The specimen sequenced was peripheral blood. The clonotype originates from a human donor in a cohort sampled during active COVID-19. V is TRBV4-3 and J is TRBJ1-6, with D possibly TRBD1 on 5 matching bases. The CDR3 DNA sequence: TGCGCCAGCAGCCAAGGCGGGGGTAATAATTCACCCCTCCACTTT. Its translation: CASSQGGGNNSPLHF.